A single T cell receptor (beta chain) is shown here with its context. Antigen unknown. The record originates from a study of identifying expanded T cells in peripheral blood. Study conclusions and caveats: Variance in clone template counts between approximately two-week samples significantly increased with total template count across all healthy donors. Technical replicates showed about 1.1 changed clones; two weeks about 16; four weeks 19.

V was pared by 6 bases and J by 2 bases, with 3 bases of the junction left unmatched. The CDR3 length is 13 residues. Germline loops: CDR1 ENHRY, CDR2 SYGVKD. During the collection period, no donor immune events like infections were recorded. Here immunoSEQ multiplex PCR was the method, and the copy in TCRdb shows in-frame clones only, minus some. The sample gives approximately 100,000 clones, almost 90% of which show up once; approximately 4% is in the top ten. This TCR was recovered from a person aged 18 to 75 in good health. V is TRBV10-3 and J is TRBJ2-5, with 7 bases that match TRBD1. The sequencing sample was made of blood. CDR3 sequence (DNA): TGTGCCATCAGCCGGGGACAGCAAGAGACCCAGTACTTC. Encoded protein: CAISRGQQETQYF.